This is a list of T cell receptor beta chains from one sample in a study of early T cells in non-severe SARS-CoV-2 infection. MiXCR was run by TCRdb on the 5' RACE reads, yielding one entry per CDR3 protein. The repertoire holds approximately 88,000 distinct CDR3 sequences, roughly 13% seen once, with 1.4% in the top ten. The sample was whole blood. These receptors originate from an adult who was a healthcare worker with PCR-confirmed SARS-CoV-2 infection or an uninfected control (not recorded which). The CDR3 runs from the conserved cysteine through the conserved F or W.

V gene: TRBV7-9; CDR3 length: 13; J gene: TRBJ1-2; CDR3 protein: CASRIGPTGVYTF
V gene: TRBV12-3/TRBV12-4; CDR3 length: 15; J gene: TRBJ1-5; CDR3 protein: CASSHDRVGSQPQHF
V gene: TRBV29-1; CDR3 length: 12; J gene: TRBJ2-7; CDR3 protein: CSVGQGSYEQYF
V gene: TRBV7-2; CDR3 length: 16; J gene: TRBJ2-3; CDR3 protein: CASSLEGGIFTDTQYF
V gene: TRBV14; CDR3 length: 14; J gene: TRBJ2-1; CDR3 protein: CASSQGGHSHEQFF
V gene: TRBV19; CDR3 length: 17; J gene: TRBJ2-2; CDR3 protein: CASSMGRTSGDPEELFF
V gene: TRBV19; CDR3 length: 15; J gene: TRBJ1-2; CDR3 protein: CASSIPGTGGYGYTF
V gene: TRBV18; CDR3 length: 15; J gene: TRBJ1-1; CDR3 protein: CVSSLGDSTNTEAFF
V gene: TRBV6-1; CDR3 length: 14; J gene: TRBJ2-7; CDR3 protein: CASSAGRGGYEQYF
V gene: TRBV30; CDR3 length: 13; J gene: TRBJ2-7; CDR3 protein: CAWTLGPAAEQYF
V gene: TRBV12-3/TRBV12-4; CDR3 length: 13; J gene: TRBJ2-2; CDR3 protein: CASKTVSSGELFF
V gene: TRBV30; CDR3 length: 13; J gene: TRBJ2-7; CDR3 protein: CAWKEGYLGEQYF
V gene: TRBV6-1; CDR3 length: 15; J gene: TRBJ2-7; CDR3 protein: CASSASRDGAYEQYF
V gene: TRBV7-9; CDR3 length: 15; J gene: TRBJ2-7; CDR3 protein: CASSLGQGTTYEQYF
V gene: TRBV29-1; CDR3 length: 13; J gene: TRBJ1-1; CDR3 protein: CSVVSLGLTEAFF
V gene: TRBV7-9; CDR3 length: 16; J gene: TRBJ2-3; CDR3 protein: CASSIRTSGGTDTQYF
V gene: TRBV2; CDR3 length: 14; J gene: TRBJ2-1; CDR3 protein: CASSELGGYNEQFF
V gene: TRBV29-1; CDR3 length: 14; J gene: TRBJ2-3; CDR3 protein: CSVGNLAGADTQYF
V gene: TRBV7-2; CDR3 length: 14; J gene: TRBJ1-2; CDR3 protein: CASSSRGTPNAYTF
V gene: TRBV20-1; CDR3 length: 16; J gene: TRBJ1-1; CDR3 protein: CSARAPGTGRNTEAFF
V gene: TRBV20-1; CDR3 length: 14; J gene: TRBJ2-7; CDR3 protein: CSAHPRGRVYEQYF
V gene: TRBV4-3; CDR3 length: 13; J gene: TRBJ1-6; CDR3 protein: CASSQGHGSPLHF
V gene: TRBV14; CDR3 length: 17; J gene: TRBJ1-4; CDR3 protein: CASSQYKGFSTNEKLFF
V gene: TRBV19; CDR3 length: 14; J gene: TRBJ2-2; CDR3 protein: CASSKAGGTGELFF
V gene: TRBV11-2; CDR3 length: 17; J gene: TRBJ1-4; CDR3 protein: CASSPWDRALGGEKLFF
V gene: TRBV2; CDR3 length: 13; J gene: TRBJ1-4; CDR3 protein: CASSRIGGGKLFF
V gene: TRBV18; CDR3 length: 14; J gene: TRBJ2-7; CDR3 protein: CASSPSRGSREQYF
V gene: TRBV5-1; CDR3 length: 14; J gene: TRBJ2-7; CDR3 protein: CASSQEGRPYEQYF
V gene: TRBV5-6; CDR3 length: 16; J gene: TRBJ2-2; CDR3 protein: CASSLVGGDYTGELFF
V gene: TRBV25-1; CDR3 length: 13; J gene: TRBJ1-1; CDR3 protein: CASSEFNTAEAFF
V gene: TRBV29-1; CDR3 length: 14; J gene: TRBJ2-7; CDR3 protein: CSVEGQFPPHEQYF
V gene: TRBV15; CDR3 length: 13; J gene: TRBJ1-1; CDR3 protein: CATSRKGKSEAFF
V gene: TRBV30; CDR3 length: 12; J gene: TRBJ2-7; CDR3 protein: CAWRQGAYEQYF
V gene: TRBV2; CDR3 length: 15; J gene: TRBJ2-2; CDR3 protein: CASSGNFRNTGELFF
V gene: TRBV29-1; CDR3 length: 15; J gene: TRBJ1-1; CDR3 protein: CSVDRGQGKRTEAFF
V gene: TRBV6-5; CDR3 length: 13; J gene: TRBJ1-5; CDR3 protein: CASSLTGDQPQHF
V gene: TRBV20-1; CDR3 length: 14; J gene: TRBJ1-1; CDR3 protein: CSAPRTGSRTEAFF
V gene: TRBV9; CDR3 length: 16; J gene: TRBJ2-1; CDR3 protein: CASSTRTGINYNEQFF
V gene: TRBV15; CDR3 length: 15; J gene: TRBJ2-7; CDR3 protein: CATSTRGGGSYEQYF
V gene: TRBV29-1; CDR3 length: 13; J gene: TRBJ1-2; CDR3 protein: CSVRTDANYGYTF
V gene: TRBV20-1; CDR3 length: 16; J gene: TRBJ2-3; CDR3 protein: CSARDWGIGDTDTQYF
V gene: TRBV11-2; CDR3 length: 15; J gene: TRBJ2-1; CDR3 protein: CASSSGTGTYNEQFF
V gene: TRBV9; CDR3 length: 14; J gene: TRBJ2-7; CDR3 protein: CASSVDQGSYEQYF
V gene: TRBV20-1; CDR3 length: 20; J gene: TRBJ1-4; CDR3 protein: CSARDRLPGQGAYTNEKLFF
V gene: TRBV5-1; CDR3 length: 14; J gene: TRBJ2-7; CDR3 protein: CASSLVAGDYEQYF
V gene: TRBV29-1; CDR3 length: 12; J gene: TRBJ1-4; CDR3 protein: CSAGQGGEKLFF
V gene: TRBV5-1; CDR3 length: 15; J gene: TRBJ1-2; CDR3 protein: CASSSAGISYYGYTF
V gene: TRBV6-2/TRBV6-3; CDR3 length: 14; J gene: TRBJ2-2; CDR3 protein: CASSYPGPPPELFF
V gene: TRBV6-2/TRBV6-3; CDR3 length: 12; J gene: TRBJ2-7; CDR3 protein: CASSDSPYEQYF
V gene: TRBV5-1; CDR3 length: 11; J gene: TRBJ2-5; CDR3 protein: CASSRQETQYF
V gene: TRBV11-2; CDR3 length: 14; J gene: TRBJ2-7; CDR3 protein: CASTPGEGRSEQYF
V gene: TRBV18; CDR3 length: 11; J gene: TRBJ1-1; CDR3 protein: CASSPRGEAFF
V gene: TRBV7-2; CDR3 length: 15; J gene: TRBJ2-7; CDR3 protein: CASSSSVTTTYEQYF
V gene: TRBV29-1; CDR3 length: 13; J gene: TRBJ2-1; CDR3 protein: CSVNRGSNNEQFF
V gene: TRBV11-1; CDR3 length: 13; J gene: TRBJ1-1; CDR3 protein: CASSVGGPAEVFF